A selection of T cell receptor beta chains follows, all from one sample in a study of T cell repertoires in cytomegalovirus infection. One entry per CDR3 protein, called by TCRdb with MiXCR from the reads. This sample has hundreds of thousands of distinct CDR3 sequences, with almost 30% found just once. Antigens for these TCRs are unknown. Sequencing was performed on cultured PBMCs, taken from culture after CMV antigen stimulation. These receptors all stem from a human donor in good health (CMV status not recorded). Some clones in this sample may be carry-over from other donors' samples. CDR3s include the opening cysteine and the closing phenylalanine or tryptophan. The order of the fields is D gene, J gene, V gene, clone size, CDR3 protein, CDR3 DNA. D genes are given only for firm matches. Rows give clone size only sometimes, using once, few, many, or a class for an expanded clone.

d_call: -
j_call: TRBJ2-1
v_call: TRBV6-6
clone_size: -
cdr3_aa: CAGGEAYNEQFF
cdr3_nt: TGTGCCGGAGGAGAGGCGTACAATGAGCAGTTCTTC

d_call: TRBD2
j_call: TRBJ2-1
v_call: TRBV7-3
clone_size: few
cdr3_aa: CASSPSSGDYNEQFF
cdr3_nt: TGTGCCAGCAGCCCGTCTAGCGGTGACTACAATGAGCAGTTCTTC

d_call: TRBD1
j_call: TRBJ1-3
v_call: TRBV7-2
clone_size: -
cdr3_aa: CASSLRTGIGNTIYF
cdr3_nt: TGTGCCAGCAGCTTAAGGACAGGGATCGGAAACACCATATATTTT

d_call: TRBD1
j_call: TRBJ2-7
v_call: TRBV7-2
clone_size: -
cdr3_aa: CASSPPGQGNYEQYF
cdr3_nt: TGTGCCAGCAGCCCTCCGGGACAGGGTAACTACGAGCAGTACTTC

d_call: -
j_call: TRBJ1-2
v_call: TRBV15
clone_size: -
cdr3_aa: CATSRDRGAQGYTF
cdr3_nt: TGTGCCACCAGCAGAGATCGGGGGGCGCAAGGCTACACCTTC

d_call: -
j_call: TRBJ1-2
v_call: TRBV7-8
clone_size: many
cdr3_aa: CASSLGRPGRAYGYTF
cdr3_nt: TGTGCCAGCAGCTTAGGTCGGCCGGGTAGGGCCTATGGCTACACCTTC

d_call: -
j_call: TRBJ2-1
v_call: TRBV7-3
clone_size: -
cdr3_aa: CASSLSAGPYNEQFF
cdr3_nt: TGTGCCAGCAGCTTAAGCGCAGGACCGTACAATGAGCAGTTCTTC

d_call: -
j_call: TRBJ1-2
v_call: TRBV3-1
clone_size: once
cdr3_aa: CASSYRQGGLWGGYTF
cdr3_nt: TGTGCCAGCAGCTACCGACAAGGGGGGCTGTGGGGTGGCTACACCTTC

d_call: -
j_call: TRBJ1-1
v_call: TRBV7-3
clone_size: many
cdr3_aa: CASSFQPGSTEAFF
cdr3_nt: TGTGCCAGCAGCTTTCAGCCAGGGTCCACTGAAGCTTTCTTT

d_call: -
j_call: TRBJ1-6
v_call: TRBV27
clone_size: -
cdr3_aa: CASSISDGSPLHF
cdr3_nt: TGTGCCAGCAGTATTTCGGACGGTTCACCCCTCCACTTT

d_call: TRBD1
j_call: TRBJ2-1
v_call: TRBV10-3
clone_size: -
cdr3_aa: CAISDRVLGNSYNEQFF
cdr3_nt: TGTGCCATATCTGACAGGGTCCTTGGAAACTCATACAATGAGCAGTTCTTC

d_call: -
j_call: TRBJ1-1
v_call: TRBV4-1
clone_size: -
cdr3_aa: CASSPDRPGTEAFF
cdr3_nt: TGTGCCAGCAGTCCTGACAGGCCAGGGACTGAAGCTTTCTTT

d_call: TRBD2
j_call: TRBJ2-7
v_call: TRBV4-2
clone_size: once
cdr3_aa: CASSPERGGSYEQYF
cdr3_nt: TGTGCCAGCAGCCCCGAGCGGGGGGGCTCCTACGAGCAGTACTTC

d_call: -
j_call: TRBJ2-3
v_call: TRBV7-2
clone_size: many
cdr3_aa: CASSHTRDSSAQYF
cdr3_nt: TGTGCCAGCAGCCACACACGGGACTCTAGCGCGCAGTATTTT

d_call: TRBD2
j_call: TRBJ2-5
v_call: TRBV30
clone_size: few
cdr3_aa: CAWSPGLAANQETQYF
cdr3_nt: TGTGCCTGGAGCCCGGGACTAGCGGCCAACCAAGAGACCCAGTACTTC

d_call: -
j_call: TRBJ1-1
v_call: TRBV28
clone_size: -
cdr3_aa: CASSGSITEAFF
cdr3_nt: TGTGCCAGCAGCGGCAGCATCACTGAAGCTTTCTTT

d_call: -
j_call: TRBJ1-5
v_call: TRBV6-6
clone_size: few
cdr3_aa: CASRVNNQPQHF
cdr3_nt: TGTGCCAGCAGGGTGAATAATCAGCCCCAGCATTTT

d_call: -
j_call: TRBJ1-6
v_call: TRBV20-1
clone_size: -
cdr3_aa: CSASRTANNSPLHF
cdr3_nt: TGCAGTGCTTCTCGGACAGCGAATAATTCACCCCTCCACTTT